The 15 T cell receptor beta chains presented below share a single source sample, sequenced in a study of Graves' ophthalmopathy and Graves' hyperthyroidism. For repertoire sequencing, the TCR beta CDR3 regions were amplified from RNA transcripts. Scientists carried out first-round RT-PCR using HTBI primers and then a second-round multiplex PCR. TCRdb recomputed calls from the multiplex PCR reads with MiXCR, one row per CDR3 protein. The sample has 200,000 to 250,000 distinct CDR3 sequences, approximately 29% seen once; the top ten hold about 9.1%. Specimen: peripheral blood. Receptor source: a man in his fifties or sixties with Graves' ophthalmopathy.

There are many counts of this clonotype. The gene calls are TRBV18 and TRBJ1-1, with a possible D match to TRBD1 (5 bases). From germline, CDR1 is KGHSH and CDR2 LQKENI. The CDR3 is 14 amino acids. Trimming left V 3 bases short and J 4 bases short, with 12 bases between. The CDR3 loop is CASSPGGRGTEAFF. In DNA form, the CDR3 reads TGTGCCAGCTCACCCGGGGGGAGGGGCACTGAAGCTTTCTTT. Together with reference TRBV18 and TRBJ1-1, the CDR3 gives the full variable domain: NAGVMQNPRHLVRRRGQEARLRCSPMKGHSHVYWYRQLPEEGLKFMVYLQKENIIDESGMPKERFSAEFPKEGPSILRIQQVVRGDSAAYFCASSPGGRGTEAFFGQGTRLTVV.

This clonotype has a count of ten or more. This chain connects TRBV20-1 to TRBJ1-1, with TRBD1 matching over 7 bases. V dropped 4 bases and J dropped 2; count of bases not matched to a gene: 4. The length of the CDR3 is 13 residues. Germline loops: CDR1 DFQATT, CDR2 SNEGSKA (reference sequence). DNA of the CDR3: TGCAGTGCTAAACAGGGGACCAACACTGAAGCTTTCTTT. Residues: CSAKQGTNTEAFF.

This clonotype was picked up many times. J is TRBJ2-2 and V is TRBV7-3; 9 bases map to TRBD1. CDR3 length equals 15 residues. The J segment lost 6 bases and the V segment lost 5 bases, leaving 7 bases of the junction unmatched. Germline-derived CDR1 and CDR2 are SGHTA and FQGTGA. The CDR3 DNA sequence: TGTGCCAGCAGCACTACAGGGGGCTACGCCGGGGAGCTGTTTTTT. Translated: CASSTTGGYAGELFF.

The V gene is TRBV27, the J gene TRBJ2-7; D is uncertain. The CDR3 consists of 14 residues. The V end was cut by 0 bases, the J end by 4 bases, with 10 bases between. From germline, CDR1 is MNHEY and CDR2 SMNVEV (reference sequence). The chain's CDR3 is CASSLSPTPYEQYF. CDR3 nucleotides: TGTGCCAGCAGTTTATCCCCAACCCCGTACGAGCAGTACTTC.

The sample holds many counts of this clonotype. The chain has TRBV15 and TRBJ2-5; D is undetermined. Trimming stripped 3 bases from V and 5 bases from J, with 10 bases between. Germline CDR1 and CDR2: LNHNV and YYDKDF (reference sequence). The CDR3 consists of 13 residues. This chain's CDR3 is CATSRDMEETQYF. The CDR3 DNA is TGTGCCACCAGCAGGGATATGGAGGAGACCCAGTACTTC.

This clonotype was seen at least ten times. The rearrangement uses TRBV30 and TRBJ1-6; D not resolved. Trimming pared 0 bases from V and 7 bases from J, leaving 7 bases between. The CDR3 is 13 residues long. Germline V gene lookup returns CDR1 GTSNPN and CDR2 SVGIG (reference sequence). CDR3 in amino acids: CAWSVATNSPLHF. CDR3 nucleotide sequence: TGTGCCTGGAGTGTAGCGACCAATTCACCCCTCCACTTT.

This sequence joins TRBV2 and TRBJ2-7; D perhaps matches TRBD2 (7 bases). Trimming stripped 7 bases from V and 5 bases from J, with 18 bases between. This CDR3 spans 14 amino acids. CDR1 is SNHLY and CDR2 is FYNNEI in the germline V gene. The CDR3 region is CASTMGGASDEQYF. Here the CDR3 DNA reads TGTGCCAGCACCATGGGGGGGGCTAGCGACGAGCAGTACTTC. Filled out from reference TRBV2 and TRBJ2-7, the complete variable domain reads EPEVTQTPSHQVTQMGQEVILRCVPISNHLYFYWYRQILGQKVEFLVSFYNNEISEKSEIFDDQFSVERPDGSNFTLKIRSTKLEDSAMYFCASTMGGASDEQYFGPGTRLTVT.

This clonotype was counted at least ten times. The V and J genes are TRBV10-3 and TRBJ1-2; no reliable D call. The CDR3 extends over 13 amino acids. The germline V and J ends were trimmed by 8 bases and 6 bases, with 16 bases remaining between them. CDR1 is ENHRY, CDR2 SYGVKD, per germline. The chain's CDR3 is CAISEHPLHGYTF. The CDR3 DNA sequence: TGTGCCATCTCGGAACACCCCCTTCATGGCTACACCTTC.

This clonotype came up many times. In DNA form, the CDR3 reads TGTGCCAGTACCCGCGGACAGGATTGGCAGCCCCAGCATTTT. This sequence encodes CASTRGQDWQPQHF. This chain uses TRBV19 with TRBJ1-5; 7 positions match TRBD1. The length of the CDR3 is 14 residues. Trimming took 7 bases from V and 7 from J; bases not matched to a gene: 10. CDR1 is LNHDA, CDR2 SQIVND, per germline (reference sequence).

The V call is TRBV27, the J call TRBJ2-5, with 9 bases fitting TRBD1. The germline CDR1 and CDR2 sequences are MNHEY and SMNVEV (reference sequence). The junction had 6 bases not matched to a gene; V was cut back by 5 bases and J by 5 bases. The CDR3 covers 14 residues. In nucleotides, the CDR3 is TGTGCCAGCAGTCCTGGGACAGGGAGGGAGACCCAGTACTTC. Translating gives CASSPGTGRETQYF.

This clonotype was seen many times. The genes are TRBV6-5 and TRBJ2-5, with 10 bases lining up with TRBD2. CDR1 is MNHEY, CDR2 SVGAGI, per germline. Trimming took 2 bases from V and 5 from J; bases not matched to a gene: 2. The CDR3 has 14 amino acids. The CDR3 DNA follows: TGTGCCAGCAGTTACGGTAGCGGGAGGGAGACCCAGTACTTC. Residues: CASSYGSGRETQYF.

This clonotype was found many times. The chain is built from TRBV11-2 and TRBJ2-7, with 10 bases identical to TRBD1. Germline V lookup: CDR1 SGHAT, CDR2 FQNNGV. CDR3 length: 13 residues. J gave up 2 bases and V 7 bases, and 2 bases lay outside the gene matches. CDR3 DNA: TGTGCCAGCAAGGACAGGGGGACCTACGAGCAGTACTTC. Translation gives CASKDRGTYEQYF.

The chain recombines TRBV12-3 or TRBV12-4 with TRBJ2-7; no definite D call. Trimming took off 6 bases at V and 7 bases at J, with 13 bases between the two ends. The CDR3 consists of 12 residues. In DNA form, the CDR3 reads TGTGCCAGCAGCTTATACGTCGGGGAGCAGTACTTC. It specifies CASSLYVGEQYF.

The chain combines TRBV28 with TRBJ2-7; tentatively, D is TRBD1 (5 bases). This CDR3 comprises 13 residues. The germline gives CDR1 MDHEN, CDR2 SYDVKM. Trimming cost V 8 bases and J 0 bases, with 11 bases left between them. DNA for the CDR3: TGTGCCAGCTGCCCAGGGCCCTCCTACGAGCAGTACTTC. Its translation is CASCPGPSYEQYF. The variable domain in full, with the rest retrieved from reference TRBV28 and TRBJ2-7, is DVKVTQSSRYLVKRTGEKVFLECVQDMDHENMFWYRQDPGLGLRLIYFSYDVKMKEKGDIPEGYSVSREKKERFSLILESASTNQTSMYLCASCPGPSYEQYFGPGTRLTVT.

The rearrangement links TRBV7-9 to TRBJ1-2; TRBD1 matches 8 bases. Germline CDR1 SEHNR, CDR2 FQNEAQ (reference sequence). The length of the CDR3 is 11 residues. Losses at the gene ends were 9 bases for V and 6 bases for J; bases not matched to a gene: 3. The CDR3 DNA reads TGTGCCAGAGAGACAGGGGATGGCTACACCTTC. Translating it yields CARETGDGYTF.